This TCR beta chain was profiled in a study of OX40 agonist ivuxolimab in advanced cancers. About the study: Age averaged around 60 years (range about 23 to 80), and about 86% were male.

Autoimmune disease history or systemic immunosuppression disqualified patients. Sampled blood was obtained at baseline, cycle 4 day 1, and cycle 7 day 1. CDR1 and CDR2 from the germline V gene are LNHNV and YYDKDF (reference sequence). The CDR3 extends over 15 amino acids. Between the trimmed V and J ends, which lost 0 bases and 6 bases, there was a span of 11 bases. Assay: immunoSEQ multiplex PCR; the TCRdb copy retains only in-frame clones and omits some. This table has under 25,000 clones, around four fifths appearing once. The genes are TRBV15 and TRBJ2-2; D is ambiguous. This receptor was taken from an adult with an advanced solid tumor such as melanoma, head and neck, liver or kidney cancer. The sequences come from CD4+ or CD8+ T cells sorted from blood, collected in a trial of the OX40 agonist ivuxolimab. Here the CDR3 reads CATSRDLTGAGELFF. In DNA form, the CDR3 reads TGTGCCACCAGCAGAGATCTAACGGGTGCCGGGGAGCTGTTTTTT.